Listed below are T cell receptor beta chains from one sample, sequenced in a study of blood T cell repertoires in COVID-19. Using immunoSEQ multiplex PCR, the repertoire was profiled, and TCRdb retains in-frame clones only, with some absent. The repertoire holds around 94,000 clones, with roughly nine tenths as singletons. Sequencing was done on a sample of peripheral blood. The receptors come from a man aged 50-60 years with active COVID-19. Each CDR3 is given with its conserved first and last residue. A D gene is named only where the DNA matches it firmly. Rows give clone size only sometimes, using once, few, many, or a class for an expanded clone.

DNA: TGTGCCAGTAGTCGGCCCGGGGAGACCCAGTACTTC
CDR3: CASSRPGETQYF
size: -
J: TRBJ2-5
V: TRBV19
length: 12
D: -

DNA: TGCGCCAGCAGCCAACACGGACAGGGGGCGCCTGGCTACACCTTC
CDR3: CASSQHGQGAPGYTF
size: once
J: TRBJ1-2
V: TRBV4-1
length: 15
D: TRBD1

DNA: TGTGCCAGCAACACAGACAGGGGCAGCAATCAGCCCCAGCATTTT
CDR3: CASNTDRGSNQPQHF
size: -
J: TRBJ1-5
V: TRBV2
length: 15
D: TRBD1

DNA: TGTGCCAGCAGCCCCCAGGCGGGTTGGACCAGCACCGGGGAGCTGTTTTTT
CDR3: CASSPQAGWTSTGELFF
size: -
J: TRBJ2-2
V: TRBV7-8
length: 17
D: -

DNA: TGTGCCAGTTCCCTAGATACAGGGTCGAGCTATGGCTACACCTTC
CDR3: CASSLDTGSSYGYTF
size: -
J: TRBJ1-2
V: TRBV19
length: 15
D: -

DNA: TGTGCCAGCAGCTTAGATCCAGGAAGCAATCAGCCCCAGCATTTT
CDR3: CASSLDPGSNQPQHF
size: -
J: TRBJ1-5
V: TRBV11-2
length: 15
D: -

DNA: TGTGCCAGCAGCTTAGGCTCAGGAGGAGCCCTCCACTTT
CDR3: CASSLGSGGALHF
size: -
J: TRBJ1-6
V: TRBV7-9
length: 13
D: -

DNA: TGTGCCAGCAGCGTAAGAGAGGGGGCAGCTGGCGGCTACACCTTC
CDR3: CASSVREGAAGGYTF
size: -
J: TRBJ1-2
V: TRBV9
length: 15
D: TRBD1

DNA: TGTGCCAGCAGCCCATCTTCCCCGGGGGCCAAAAACATTCAGTACTTC
CDR3: CASSPSSPGAKNIQYF
size: -
J: TRBJ2-4
V: TRBV4-2
length: 16
D: -

DNA: TGTGCCAGCAGCTTGAGTTTGGGGGGGGGCCCCCGTGAGCAGTTCTTC
CDR3: CASSLSLGGGPREQFF
size: -
J: TRBJ2-1
V: TRBV5-6
length: 16
D: -

DNA: TGTGCCAGCAGCTTAGGCGGCGGGGGGATAGGAGAGCAGTTCTTC
CDR3: CASSLGGGGIGEQFF
size: -
J: TRBJ2-1
V: TRBV5-6
length: 15
D: TRBD2

DNA: TGCGCCAGCAGCCGGGGGGACTTTAGCGGGTACGAGCAGTACTTC
CDR3: CASSRGDFSGYEQYF
size: -
J: TRBJ2-7
V: TRBV5-1
length: 15
D: TRBD2

DNA: TGTGCCAGCAGTTCAATTTTTCGGACAGCCTCCTACGAGCAGTACTTC
CDR3: CASSSIFRTASYEQYF
size: -
J: TRBJ2-7
V: TRBV27
length: 16
D: -

DNA: TGTGCCAGCAGCCGTACAGGGGTCACAGATACGCAGTATTTT
CDR3: CASSRTGVTDTQYF
size: -
J: TRBJ2-3
V: TRBV7-2
length: 14
D: TRBD1

DNA: TGTGCCAGTAGTATAGATAGGAGGGTCAGCTCCTACAATGAGCAGTTCTTC
CDR3: CASSIDRRVSSYNEQFF
size: -
J: TRBJ2-1
V: TRBV19
length: 17
D: -

DNA: TGTGCCAGCAGCTTAATAACCGGACTACCGAAGTTCGTTGAGCAGTTCTTC
CDR3: CASSLITGLPKFVEQFF
size: once
J: TRBJ2-1
V: TRBV7-9
length: 17
D: -

DNA: TGTGCCAGTAGTCCCGGACTGACCGTTGGGGATACGCAGTATTTT
CDR3: CASSPGLTVGDTQYF
size: -
J: TRBJ2-3
V: TRBV19
length: 15
D: -

DNA: TGTGCCAGCAGCTTGGATCTGGGAGGTAACTATGGCTACACCTTC
CDR3: CASSLDLGGNYGYTF
size: -
J: TRBJ1-2
V: TRBV5-6
length: 15
D: -

DNA: TGTGCCAGCAGTTCCTCGACAGACTATGGCTACACCTTC
CDR3: CASSSSTDYGYTF
size: -
J: TRBJ1-2
V: TRBV12-3/TRBV12-4
length: 13
D: -

DNA: TGTGCCATCAGTGACCAGACTTACACCGGGGAGCTGTTTTTT
CDR3: CAISDQTYTGELFF
size: -
J: TRBJ2-2
V: TRBV10-3
length: 14
D: -

DNA: TGCAGCGTTGTGGGCAGGGGCGATCAGCCCCAGCATTTT
CDR3: CSVVGRGDQPQHF
size: -
J: TRBJ1-5
V: TRBV29-1
length: 13
D: -

DNA: TGTGCCAGCAGCCAAGGACGGGGGGCCGATACGCAGTATTTT
CDR3: CASSQGRGADTQYF
size: -
J: TRBJ2-3
V: TRBV3-1/TRBV3-2
length: 14
D: -